This is a list of T cell receptor beta chains from one sample in a study of OX40 agonist ivuxolimab in advanced cancers. The data were produced by immunoSEQ multiplex PCR, yet TCRdb's version contains in-frame clones alone and is incomplete. The repertoire has 50,000 to 75,000 clones, 80% to 90% of them found once; the top ten carry more than 1.5%. Sequencing was performed on CD4+ or CD8+ T cells sorted from blood, taken in a trial of the OX40 agonist ivuxolimab. Every receptor here comes from an adult with an advanced solid tumor such as melanoma, head and neck, liver or kidney cancer. The CDR3 runs from the conserved cysteine through the conserved F or W.

V gene: TRBV29-1
J gene: TRBJ1-2
CDR3 protein: CSVEAGSGYTF

V gene: TRBV14
J gene: TRBJ1-1
CDR3 protein: CASSPDRATEAFF

V gene: TRBV6-5
J gene: TRBJ2-1
CDR3 protein: CASSYVAGNNEQFF

V gene: TRBV7-2
J gene: TRBJ2-3
CDR3 protein: CASSRPAGGSTDTQYF

V gene: TRBV10-3
J gene: TRBJ1-5
CDR3 protein: CAISETAHQPQHF

V gene: TRBV7-2
J gene: TRBJ2-1
CDR3 protein: CASSQGGGRARVFF

V gene: TRBV6-1
J gene: TRBJ1-1
CDR3 protein: CASSVSIWVEAFF

V gene: TRBV19
J gene: TRBJ2-7
CDR3 protein: CASSMLSSDLYEQYF

V gene: TRBV13
J gene: TRBJ1-3
CDR3 protein: CASSGYSTSGNTIYF

V gene: TRBV4-2
J gene: TRBJ2-3
CDR3 protein: CASSQDLGSGGSTQYF

V gene: TRBV7-2
J gene: TRBJ2-7
CDR3 protein: CASRRTSGSQDEQYF

V gene: TRBV10-3
J gene: TRBJ2-7
CDR3 protein: CAIGDGKPDEQYF

V gene: TRBV10-3
J gene: TRBJ1-5
CDR3 protein: CAISERQTNQPQHF

V gene: TRBV5-1
J gene: TRBJ1-1
CDR3 protein: CASTRQDMNTEAFF

V gene: TRBV29-1
J gene: TRBJ2-3
CDR3 protein: CSVDSGADTQYF

V gene: TRBV7-3
J gene: TRBJ2-1
CDR3 protein: CASRQGPNNEQFF

V gene: TRBV7-9
J gene: TRBJ1-2
CDR3 protein: CASSLNDAPYYGYTF

V gene: TRBV6-1
J gene: TRBJ1-3
CDR3 protein: CASSEAGAGNTIYF

V gene: TRBV6-5
J gene: TRBJ2-7
CDR3 protein: CASIAGTRKYF

V gene: TRBV5-1
J gene: TRBJ2-3
CDR3 protein: CASSLVSDTQYF

V gene: TRBV5-1
J gene: TRBJ2-3
CDR3 protein: CTSSPGQFVVDTQYF

V gene: TRBV7-8
J gene: TRBJ1-5
CDR3 protein: CASSKPPAGSNQPQHF

V gene: TRBV6-5
J gene: TRBJ2-3
CDR3 protein: CASSYSSSPDTQYF

V gene: TRBV28
J gene: TRBJ1-2
CDR3 protein: CASSLNQRYGYTF